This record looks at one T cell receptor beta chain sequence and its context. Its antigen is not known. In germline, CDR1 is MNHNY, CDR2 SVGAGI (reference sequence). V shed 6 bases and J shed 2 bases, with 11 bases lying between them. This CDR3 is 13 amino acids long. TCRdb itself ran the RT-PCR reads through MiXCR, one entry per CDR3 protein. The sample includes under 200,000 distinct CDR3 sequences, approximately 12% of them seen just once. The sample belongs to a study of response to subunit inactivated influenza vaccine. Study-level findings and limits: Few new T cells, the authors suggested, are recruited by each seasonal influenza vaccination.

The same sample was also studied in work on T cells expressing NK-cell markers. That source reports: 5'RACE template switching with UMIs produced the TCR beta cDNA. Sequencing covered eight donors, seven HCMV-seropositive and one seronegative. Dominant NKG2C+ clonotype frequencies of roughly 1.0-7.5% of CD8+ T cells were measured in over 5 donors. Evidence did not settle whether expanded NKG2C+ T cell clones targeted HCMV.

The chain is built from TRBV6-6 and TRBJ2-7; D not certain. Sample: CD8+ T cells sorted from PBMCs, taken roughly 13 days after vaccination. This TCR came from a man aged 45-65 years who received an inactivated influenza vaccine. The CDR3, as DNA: TGTGCCAGCAGCCTGGAAACAACCTACGAGCAGTACTTC. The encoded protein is CASSLETTYEQYF.